The 2 T cell receptor beta chains in this list originate from one sample, sequenced in a study of T cell responses to AZD1222 COVID-19 vaccine. Using immunoSEQ multiplex PCR, the repertoire was profiled, and TCRdb retains in-frame clones only, with some absent. The sample includes tens of thousands of clones, 90% to 95% of them seen just once. The starting material was peripheral blood, obtained on day 0 of AZD1222 vaccination. These receptors were obtained from an adult in good health.

The genes are TRBV27 and TRBJ1-5; D gene uncertain. CDR1 is MNHEY and CDR2 is SMNVEV in the germline V gene (reference sequence). CDR3 size: 15 residues. Trimming took 0 bases from V and 6 from J, leaving 12 bases between them. The CDR3 DNA reads TGTGCCAGCAGTTTATCGTTCTCTGCGGCTCAGCCCCAGCATTTT. It yields the protein CASSLSFSAAQPQHF.

The gene calls are TRBV30 and TRBJ2-3; D unclear. This CDR3 has 11 amino acids. The ends were cut back, 2 bases at V and 3 bases at J, with 3 bases in the middle. Germline CDR1 and CDR2: GTSNPN and SVGIG (reference sequence). The CDR3 DNA is TGTGCCTGGAGTATGACAGATACGCAGTATTTT. Translating it yields CAWSMTDTQYF.